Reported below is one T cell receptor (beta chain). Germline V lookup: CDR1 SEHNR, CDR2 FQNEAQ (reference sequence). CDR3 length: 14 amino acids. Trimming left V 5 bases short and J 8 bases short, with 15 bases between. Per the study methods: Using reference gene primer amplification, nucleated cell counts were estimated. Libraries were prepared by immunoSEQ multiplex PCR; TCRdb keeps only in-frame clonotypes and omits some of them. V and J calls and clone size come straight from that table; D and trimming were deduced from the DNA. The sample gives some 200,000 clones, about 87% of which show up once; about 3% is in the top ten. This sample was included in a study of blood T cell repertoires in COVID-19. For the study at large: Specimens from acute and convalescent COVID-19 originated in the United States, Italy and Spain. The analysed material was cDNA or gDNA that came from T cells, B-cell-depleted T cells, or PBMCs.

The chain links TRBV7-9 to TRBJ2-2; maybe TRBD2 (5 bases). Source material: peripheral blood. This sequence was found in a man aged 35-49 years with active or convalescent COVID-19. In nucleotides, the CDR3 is TGTGCCAGCAGCCCCATTAGCGAGGAGGGGGAGCTGTTTTTT. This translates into CASSPISEEGELFF.